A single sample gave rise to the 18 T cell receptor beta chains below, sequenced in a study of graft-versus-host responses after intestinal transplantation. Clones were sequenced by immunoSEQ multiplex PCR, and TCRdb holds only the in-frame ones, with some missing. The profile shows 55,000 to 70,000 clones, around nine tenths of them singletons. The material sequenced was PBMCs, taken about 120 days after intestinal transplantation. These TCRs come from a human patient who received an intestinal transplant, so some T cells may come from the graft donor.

In DNA form, the CDR3 reads TGTGCCAGCAGCTTAGTTTCCTGGAACCAAGAGACCCAGTACTTC. Translated, it gives CASSLVSWNQETQYF. This chain connects TRBV11-2 to TRBJ2-5; D unclear. Germline lookup yields CDR1 SGHAT and CDR2 FQNNGV. This CDR3 has 15 residues. The V end lost 1 base, the J end lost 0 bases, and 9 bases lay between the germline ends.

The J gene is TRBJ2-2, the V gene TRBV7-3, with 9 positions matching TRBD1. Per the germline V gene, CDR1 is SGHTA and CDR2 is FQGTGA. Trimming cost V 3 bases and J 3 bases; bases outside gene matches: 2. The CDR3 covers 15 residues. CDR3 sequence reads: CASSFDRGYTGELFF. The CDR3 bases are TGTGCCAGCAGCTTTGACAGGGGGTACACCGGGGAGCTGTTTTTT.

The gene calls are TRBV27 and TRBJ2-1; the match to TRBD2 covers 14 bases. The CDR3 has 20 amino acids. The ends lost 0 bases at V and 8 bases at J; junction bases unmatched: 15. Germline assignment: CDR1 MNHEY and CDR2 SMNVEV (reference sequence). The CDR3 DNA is TGTGCCAGCAGTTTATCGATAAGACTAGCGGGAGGGTCCCTTACCGATGAGCAGTTCTTC. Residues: CASSLSIRLAGGSLTDEQFF.

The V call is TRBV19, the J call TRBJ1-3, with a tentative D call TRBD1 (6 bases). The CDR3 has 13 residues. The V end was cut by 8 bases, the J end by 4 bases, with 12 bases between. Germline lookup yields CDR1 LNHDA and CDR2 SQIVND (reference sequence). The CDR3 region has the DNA TGTGCCAGTTCAGGGGTGTTGGGAAACACCATATATTTT. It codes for CASSGVLGNTIYF.

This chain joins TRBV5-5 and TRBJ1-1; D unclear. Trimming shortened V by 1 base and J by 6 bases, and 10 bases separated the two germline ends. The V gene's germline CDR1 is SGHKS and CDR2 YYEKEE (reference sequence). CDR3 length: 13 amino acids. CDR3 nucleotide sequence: TGTGCCAGCAGCTTGTTGGTTAGCGCTGAAGCTTTCTTT. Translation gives CASSLLVSAEAFF.

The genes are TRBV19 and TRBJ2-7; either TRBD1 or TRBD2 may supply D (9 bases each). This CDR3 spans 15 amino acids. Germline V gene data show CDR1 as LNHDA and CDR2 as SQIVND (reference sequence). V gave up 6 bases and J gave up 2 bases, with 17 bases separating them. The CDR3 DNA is TGTGCCAGTAGACCTAGCGGGACAGGGCCCTACGAGCAGTACTTC. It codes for CASRPSGTGPYEQYF.

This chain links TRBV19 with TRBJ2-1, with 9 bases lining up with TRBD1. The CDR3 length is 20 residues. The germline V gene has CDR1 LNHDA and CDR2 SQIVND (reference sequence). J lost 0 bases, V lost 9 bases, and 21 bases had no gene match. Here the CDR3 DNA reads TGTGCCAGCCCCAAAGTAGGGGGACAGGGATTCCTTAGCTCCTACAATGAGCAGTTCTTC. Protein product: CASPKVGGQGFLSSYNEQFF.

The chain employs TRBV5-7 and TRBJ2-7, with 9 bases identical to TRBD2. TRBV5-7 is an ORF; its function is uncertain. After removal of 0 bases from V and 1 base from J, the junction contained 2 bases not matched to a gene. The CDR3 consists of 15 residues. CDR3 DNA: TGTGCCAGCAGCTTGGGACTAGCGGCTTCCTACGAGCAGTACTTC. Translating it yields CASSLGLAASYEQYF.

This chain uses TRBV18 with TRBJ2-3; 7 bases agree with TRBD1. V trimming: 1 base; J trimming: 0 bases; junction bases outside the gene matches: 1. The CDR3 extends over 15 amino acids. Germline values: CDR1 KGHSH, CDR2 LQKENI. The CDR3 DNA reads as TGTGCCAGCTCACCACAGGGGGCTAGCACAGATACGCAGTATTTT. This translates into CASSPQGASTDTQYF.

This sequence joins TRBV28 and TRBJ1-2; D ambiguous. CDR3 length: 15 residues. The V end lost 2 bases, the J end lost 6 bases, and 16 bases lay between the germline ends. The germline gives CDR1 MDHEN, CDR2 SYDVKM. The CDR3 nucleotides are TGTGCCAGCAGTTTAACGGCCGGCCCTTTGGATGGCTACACCTTC. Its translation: CASSLTAGPLDGYTF.

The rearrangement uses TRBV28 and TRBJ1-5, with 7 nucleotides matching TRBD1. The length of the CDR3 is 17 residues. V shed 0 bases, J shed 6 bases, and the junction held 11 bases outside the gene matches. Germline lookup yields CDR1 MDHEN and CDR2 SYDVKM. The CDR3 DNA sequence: TGTGCCAGCAGTTTATGGTACGGAGGGGGCCAGGGTCAGCCCCAGCATTTT. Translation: CASSLWYGGGQGQPQHF.

The CDR3 is CASRHHSGGAVNQPQHF. The CDR3, as DNA: TGTGCCAGCAGACACCATTCGGGAGGGGCAGTCAATCAGCCCCAGCATTTT. The V gene is TRBV28, the J gene TRBJ1-5; maybe TRBD1 (5 bases). The CDR3 is made up of 17 amino acids. CDR1 is MDHEN, CDR2 SYDVKM, per germline. With 6 bases removed from V and 3 bases from J, the gap between germline ends came to 21 bases.

The CDR3 nucleotides are TGTGCCTGGAGTGGGGGGGGAAACTATGGCTACACCTTC. This encodes CAWSGGGNYGYTF. The chain is built from TRBV30 and TRBJ1-2; tentatively, D is TRBD1 (5 bases). Germline V lookup: CDR1 GTSNPN, CDR2 SVGIG (reference sequence). There are 13 residues in the CDR3. The V and J ends lost 1 base and 2 bases respectively, with 8 bases between them. The full variable domain, rest sourced from reference TRBV30 and TRBJ1-2, is SQTIHQWPATLVQPVGSPLSLECTVEGTSNPNLYWYRQAAGRGLQLLFYSVGIGQISSEVPQNLSASRPQDRQFILSSKKLLLSDSGFYLCAWSGGGNYGYTFGSGTRLTVV.

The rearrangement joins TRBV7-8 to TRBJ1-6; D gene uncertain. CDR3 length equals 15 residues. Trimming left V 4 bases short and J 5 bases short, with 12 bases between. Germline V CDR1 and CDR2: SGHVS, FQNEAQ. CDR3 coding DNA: TGTGCCAGCAGCTCAGAACAAATTAATAATTCACCCCTCCACTTT. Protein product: CASSSEQINNSPLHF.

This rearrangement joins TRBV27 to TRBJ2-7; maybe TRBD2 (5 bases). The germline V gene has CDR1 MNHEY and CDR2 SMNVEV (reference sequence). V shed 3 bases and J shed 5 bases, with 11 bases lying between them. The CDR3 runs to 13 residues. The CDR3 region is CASSLFEGDEQYF. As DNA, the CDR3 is TGTGCCAGCAGTTTGTTCGAGGGTGACGAGCAGTACTTC.

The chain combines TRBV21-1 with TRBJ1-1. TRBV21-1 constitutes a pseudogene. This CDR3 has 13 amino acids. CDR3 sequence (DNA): TGTGCCAGCGCCGGTGGCGGCGGACGGGAAGCTTTCTTT. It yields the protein CASAGGGGREAFF.

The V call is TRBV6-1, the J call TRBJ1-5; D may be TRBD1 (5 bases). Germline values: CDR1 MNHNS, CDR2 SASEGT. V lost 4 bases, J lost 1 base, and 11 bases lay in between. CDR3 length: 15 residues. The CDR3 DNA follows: TGTGCCAGCAGTGCCCAAGGGGCGAGCAATCAGCCCCAGCATTTT. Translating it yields CASSAQGASNQPQHF.

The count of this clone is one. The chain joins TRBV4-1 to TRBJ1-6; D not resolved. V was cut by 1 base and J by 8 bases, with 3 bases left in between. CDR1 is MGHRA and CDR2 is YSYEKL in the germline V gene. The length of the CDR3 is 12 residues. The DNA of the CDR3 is TGCGCCAGCAGCCAAGGTGATTCACCCCTCCACTTT. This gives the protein CASSQGDSPLHF.